Sequencing of this T cell receptor (beta chain) was carried out in a study of blood T cells in healthy people across ages. Germline CDR1 and CDR2: SNHLY and FYNNEI. V shed 5 bases, J shed 0 bases, and the junction held 7 bases outside the gene matches. The CDR3 runs to 16 residues. It was with a sample-barcoded 5' primer and a J-beta primer mix that a second PCR of roughly 6 to 12 cycles was run. TCRdb reprocessed the 5' RACE reads with MiXCR, giving one entry per CDR3 protein. The sample contains approximately 670,000 distinct CDR3 sequences, around 41% of which appear only once. The chain has TRBV2 and TRBJ2-1; 7 nucleotides line up with TRBD2. Sequencing input: blood. The clonotype was recovered from a man aged 80 or over in good health. The CDR3 nucleotides read TGTGCCAGCAGTCCCCGAGGACTAGTCTCCTACAATGAGCAGTTCTTC. Translated: CASSPRGLVSYNEQFF.